This T cell receptor beta chain stems from a study of control samples from healthy donors and cancer patients. TCRdb keeps only in-frame clones here, not all; method: immunoSEQ multiplex PCR. This sample has approximately 220,000 clones, with about 95% found just once. The germline CDR1 and CDR2 sequences are SGHNT and YYREEE (reference sequence). The V and J ends lost 4 bases and 3 bases, in that order; junction bases with no gene match: 6. The CDR3 length is 14 residues. Sequenced: blood. This receptor was taken from a man aged 45-65 years in good health. V gene TRBV5-4 combines with J gene TRBJ1-2, with TRBD1 identical over 7 bases. The CDR3, as DNA: TGTGCCAGCAGCAGACATGACAGGGACTATGGCTACACCTTC. Translation gives CASSRHDRDYGYTF. The variable domain in full, with the rest retrieved from reference TRBV5-4 and TRBJ1-2, is ETGVTQSPTHLIKTRGQQVTLRCSSQSGHNTVSWYQQALGQGPQFIFQYYREEENGRGNFPPRFSGLQFPNYSSELNVNALELDDSALYLCASSRHDRDYGYTFGSGTRLTVV.